The entry below describes one T cell receptor beta chain. Original handling: The assay estimated nucleated cells by amplifying reference gene primers. The method was immunoSEQ multiplex PCR; TCRdb's version includes in-frame clones alone and lacks a portion of them. For V, J and clone size, that table is used; D and trimming come from the DNA. The sample carries tens of thousands of clones, about 88% recorded once. This entry is derived from a study of blood T cell repertoires in COVID-19. For the study at large: COVID-19 samples from acute and convalescent phases originated in the United States, Italy and Spain. The analysed material was cDNA or gDNA that came from T cells, B-cell-depleted T cells, or PBMCs.

Trimming removed 4 bases from V and 0 bases from J, with 15 bases in between. The CDR3 covers 17 residues. CDR1 and CDR2 from the germline V gene are LNHNV and YYDKDF (reference sequence). The chain carries TRBV15 and TRBJ1-4, with D tentatively TRBD1 (5 bases). This TCR was sampled from an elderly woman with active COVID-19. The sample taken for sequencing was peripheral blood. Here the CDR3 reads CATSIEKGFATNEKLFF. The CDR3 bases are TGTGCCACCAGCATTGAAAAGGGGTTTGCAACTAATGAAAAACTGTTTTTT.